This T cell receptor beta chain emerged from a study of vaccination effects on CD4 cells after COVID-19. In the study overall: Following the second dose by a median of 72 days, the post-vaccine samples were obtained.

Study-wide points: After vaccination of healthy people, only 1 of 255 vaccine-induced clones cross-reacted with common cold coronaviruses.

The CDR3 has 14 residues. The germline CDR1 and CDR2 sequences are MNHEY and SVGAGI. With 5 bases removed from V and 1 base from J, the gap between germline ends came to 9 bases. Sequencing was preceded by expansion of antigen-specific CD4+ T cells with viral peptide pools in the ViraFEST assay. Scientists isolated CD4+ T cells after a roughly nine-day culture period ended. The participants, recipients of two vaccine doses, got either BNT162b2 or mRNA-1273. Assay used: immunoSEQ multiplex PCR; TCRdb lists only in-frame clones, some missing. The sample includes 23,000 or so clones, roughly 76% of them seen just once. A word on this clone: The antigen is undetermined.

This chain joins TRBV6-5 and TRBJ1-5; D is perhaps TRBD1 (5 bases). This clonotype originated in a human donor who received a COVID-19 vaccine. Some clones in this sample may be carry-over from other donors' samples. Material: CD4+ T cells from PBMCs cultured with SARS-CoV-2 spike peptides, obtained after COVID-19 vaccination. As DNA, the CDR3 is TGTGCCAGCAGTCCCCGGGGCAGCAATCAGCCCCAGCATTTT. Translated: CASSPRGSNQPQHF.